The entry below gives a single T cell receptor (beta chain) sequence along with its context. Antigen unknown. Produced via immunoSEQ multiplex PCR; TCRdb's table is partial and in-frame only. In the table there are about 110,000 clones, under 90% of which are singletons. The data were taken from a study of a mutant IDH1 vaccine in newly diagnosed glioma. Study at large: Vaccination began 4-6 weeks post radiotherapy alone, or with temozolomide cycles.

The time point here: week 11, during vaccination. Vaccination comprised doses that each held 300 ug of mutant IDH1 20-mer peptide, plus topical imiquimod. Broader study findings: No link was apparently found between pseudoprogression and changes in top peripheral T cell clonotypes.

V lost 10 bases and J 5 bases, leaving 15 bases between the germline ends. Germline-derived CDR1 and CDR2 are SNHLY and FYNNEI. This CDR3 comprises 12 residues. The source was PBMCs, collected from a glioma patient whose treatment included an IDH1 peptide vaccine. The TCR originated in a woman aged 45-65 years with glioma. V and J are TRBV2 and TRBJ2-7; D uncertain. CDR3 amino acids: CATEGRHHEQYF. As DNA, the CDR3 is TGTGCCACGGAAGGAAGACACCACGAGCAGTACTTC.